The entry that follows covers one T cell receptor (beta chain) sequence. Profiled with immunoSEQ multiplex PCR; TCRdb holds only in-frame clones, not every one. This table has about 2.4 million clones, 93% appearing once. This sample was taken from a study of shared clonotypes between healthy human individuals. The CDR3 totals 14 residues. V lost 6 bases and J 12 bases, leaving 23 bases between the germline ends. The germline gives CDR1 LNHDA, CDR2 SQIVND (reference sequence). Sequencing input: naive CD4+ T cells from PBMCs. As to subset: CD45RA+ positively selected. The receptor was isolated from a man aged 18 to 30 in good health. Some clones in this sample may be carry-over from other donors' samples. The chain uses TRBV19 and TRBJ1-2, with D perhaps matching TRBD1 (5 bases). The CDR3 reads CASRQAGTQDRDTF. The CDR3 region has the DNA TGTGCCAGTAGGCAAGCCGGGACGCAAGATCGGGACACCTTC.